This TCR beta chain was captured in a study of molecular identifiers for immune sequencing clone quantification. Library preparation followed earlier protocols using designated TCR primers. MiXCR, run by TCRdb on the PCR reads, gives a single entry per CDR3 protein. The table shows about 86,000 distinct CDR3 sequences, with around a quarter occurring only once. Study observations and caveats: Clones with over 20 RNA copies captured over 99% of effector molecules but under 1% of naive ones. Molecules of identical TCR sharing a barcode could underestimate highly expanded clone sizes. Reports indicate spiked Jurkat TCR RNA from one cell could be found among roughly 950,000 naive cells.

This clonotype was seen at least ten times. Its antigen remains unidentified. The ends lost 2 bases at V and 5 bases at J; junction bases unmatched: 12. Germline V CDR1 and CDR2: SGHTA, FQGNSA. The CDR3 has 16 amino acids. This clonotype was sampled from a human donor in good health. Some libraries in this study had Jurkat cell RNA spiked in. The specimen was naive CD8+ T cells from blood, with Jurkat cell RNA spiked in. The sample's subset: FACS-sorted CD8+CD4-CCR7+CD45RA+ naive T cells. The genes are TRBV7-2 and TRBJ2-7, with 7 bases aligning to TRBD1. CDR3 DNA sequence: TGTGCCAGCAGCTTATACAGGGGCCACGGTTCCGACGAGCAGTACTTC. This translates into CASSLYRGHGSDEQYF.